The present entry profiles one TCR beta chain with its context. Its antigen is still unknown. This sample was included in a study of T cell responses to AZD1222 COVID-19 vaccine. Findings and caveats of the study: Among vaccine-associated CD4 TCRs, coverage spanned spike, with dominance at 160-218 and 743-854. White British donors predominated, females outnumbered males, and clonal diversity was possibly underestimated. Scientists sampled the repertoires only once the peak T cell response had passed. Close to half of all spike-specific TCRs reportedly target regions of the variants that are unmutated.

Method: immunoSEQ multiplex PCR; TCRdb's copy keeps in-frame clones and lacks some. The table shows about 140,000 clones, with less than 95% occurring only once. This CDR3 has 18 residues. Germline trimming cut 0 bases from V and 2 bases from J; bases unmatched to any gene: 6. The germline gives CDR1 SEHNR, CDR2 FQNEAQ (reference sequence). The sequence was obtained from an adult who received the AZD1222 COVID-19 vaccine. The source material was peripheral blood, sampled 28 days after the second AZD1222 dose. This chain uses TRBV7-9 with TRBJ2-7; 14 bases agree with TRBD2. The CDR3 coding sequence is TGTGCCAGCAGCTTAGCCCCCGGACTAGCGGGGGGCCCCTACGAGCAGTACTTC. Its translation is CASSLAPGLAGGPYEQYF.